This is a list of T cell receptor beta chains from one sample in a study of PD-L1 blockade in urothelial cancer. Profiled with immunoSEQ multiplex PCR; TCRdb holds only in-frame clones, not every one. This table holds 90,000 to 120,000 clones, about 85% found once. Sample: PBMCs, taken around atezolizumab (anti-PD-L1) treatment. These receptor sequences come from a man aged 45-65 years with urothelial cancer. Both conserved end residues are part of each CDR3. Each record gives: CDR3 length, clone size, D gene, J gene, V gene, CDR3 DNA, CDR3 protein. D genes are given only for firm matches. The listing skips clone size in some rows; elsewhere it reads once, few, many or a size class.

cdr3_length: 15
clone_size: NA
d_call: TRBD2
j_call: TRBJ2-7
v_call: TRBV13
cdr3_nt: TGTGCCAGCAGCCCCCGGGACGCGGGGGACTACGAGCAGTACTTC
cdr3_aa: CASSPRDAGDYEQYF

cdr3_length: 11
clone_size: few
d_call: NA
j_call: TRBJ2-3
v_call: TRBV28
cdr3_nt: TGTGCCACCCAATTCACAGATACGCAGTATTTT
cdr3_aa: CATQFTDTQYF

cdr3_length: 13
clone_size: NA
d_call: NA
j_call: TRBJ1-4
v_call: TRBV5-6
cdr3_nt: TGTGCCAGCAGCTTCGCGGGGAATGAAAAACTGTTTTTT
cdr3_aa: CASSFAGNEKLFF

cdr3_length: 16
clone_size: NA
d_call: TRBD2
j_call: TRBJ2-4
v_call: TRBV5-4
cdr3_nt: TGTGCCAGCAGCGCGGGTGGACTAGCGGGAAAAAACATTCAGTACTTC
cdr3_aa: CASSAGGLAGKNIQYF

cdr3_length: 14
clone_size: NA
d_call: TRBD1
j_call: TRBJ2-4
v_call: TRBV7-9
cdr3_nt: TGTGCCAGCAGCTTACAGGGGGCAAAGGACATTCAGTACTTC
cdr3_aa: CASSLQGAKDIQYF

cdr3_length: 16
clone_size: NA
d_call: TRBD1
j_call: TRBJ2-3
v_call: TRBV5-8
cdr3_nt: TGTGCCAGCAGCTTAGGTTCGGGACAGAAGACCTATCCGCAGTATTTT
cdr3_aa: CASSLGSGQKTYPQYF

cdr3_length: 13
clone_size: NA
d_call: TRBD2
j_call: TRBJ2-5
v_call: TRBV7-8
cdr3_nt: TGTGCCAGCAGCTCGCGGGGGGTTGAGACCCAGTACTTC
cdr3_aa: CASSSRGVETQYF

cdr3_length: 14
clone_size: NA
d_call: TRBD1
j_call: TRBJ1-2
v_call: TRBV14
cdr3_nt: TGTGCCAGCAGCCCATTGGACAGGGTTTATGGCTACACCTTC
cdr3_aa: CASSPLDRVYGYTF

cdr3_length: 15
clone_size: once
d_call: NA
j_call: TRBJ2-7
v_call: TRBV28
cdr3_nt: TGTGCCAGCAGTTTATCGCGGGTTGGCCCCCTCGAGCAGTACTTC
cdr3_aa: CASSLSRVGPLEQYF

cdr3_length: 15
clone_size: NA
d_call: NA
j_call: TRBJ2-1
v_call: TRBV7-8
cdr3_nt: TGTGCCAGCAGCCCCGACGGAGCCCGAAACAATGAGCAGTTCTTC
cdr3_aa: CASSPDGARNNEQFF

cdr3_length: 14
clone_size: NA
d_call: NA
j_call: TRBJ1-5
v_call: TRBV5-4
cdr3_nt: TGTGCCAGCAGCCGACGGGGGAGCAATCAGCCCCAGCATTTT
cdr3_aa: CASSRRGSNQPQHF

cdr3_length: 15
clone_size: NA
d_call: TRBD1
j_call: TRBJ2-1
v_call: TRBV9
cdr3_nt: TGTGCCAGCAGCGCAGGACAGGGGCATGGTAATGAGCAGTTCTTC
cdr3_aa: CASSAGQGHGNEQFF

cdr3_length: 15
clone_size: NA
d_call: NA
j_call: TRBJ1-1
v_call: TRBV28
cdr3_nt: TGTGCCAGCAGTTTACCCCTCGGGGGTGTTACTGAAGCTTTCTTT
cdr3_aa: CASSLPLGGVTEAFF